A selection of T cell receptor beta chains follows, all from one sample in a study of regulatory T cells in long-lasting Graves disease. TCRdb used MiXCR to reprocess the multiplex PCR reads, holding one entry per CDR3 protein. Seen here are around 340,000 distinct CDR3 sequences, about 20% observed once, and the top ten hold less than 35%. Sample: peripheral blood mononuclear cells (PBMCs), taken when the disease was refractory, from a patient treated with antithyroid drugs. These receptors were taken from a female donor with Graves disease. Both conserved end residues are part of each CDR3. Each record gives: V gene, J gene, CDR3 protein.

TRBV12-3/TRBV12-4	TRBJ1-5	CASSFPGTVDLYSNQPQHF
TRBV24-1	TRBJ2-2	CATSSAAGNTGELFF
TRBV6-1	TRBJ2-4	CASTAYRGDLAKNIQYF
TRBV20-1	TRBJ1-5	CSASRDSYFYSNQPQHF
TRBV6-1	TRBJ1-4	CASRLGTGGEKLFF
TRBV28	TRBJ1-1	CASSVIGTEHTEAFF
TRBV6-5	TRBJ2-5	CASSYSAETQYF
TRBV24-1	TRBJ1-2	CATSDGQGGNGYTF
TRBV27	TRBJ1-1	CASSQGRWTEAFF
TRBV12-3/TRBV12-4	TRBJ1-5	CASSLGQGRNQPQHF
TRBV27	TRBJ2-7	CASSSELAGGVEQYF
TRBV7-2	TRBJ1-5	CASSSAREGSNQPQHF
TRBV7-9	TRBJ1-2	CASSSIPAPGYTF
TRBV15	TRBJ2-7	CATSKGQAPYEQYF
TRBV10-3	TRBJ1-3	CAISGGNTIYF
TRBV10-2	TRBJ1-1	CASKQGVGTEAFF
TRBV3-1	TRBJ1-1	CASSQATGGSGAFF
TRBV7-9	TRBJ1-2	CASDRSFTGGYTF
TRBV12-3/TRBV12-4	TRBJ2-5	CASSRVGGNQETQYF
TRBV12-3/TRBV12-4	TRBJ1-1	CASSLVGSTEAFF